This TCR beta chain was sequenced in a study of CD8 T cells in Susac syndrome. The authors carried out high-throughput sequencing of TCR beta. They applied it to CD8+ and CD4+ T cells obtained from blood. Included as multiple sclerosis controls were treatment-naive patients who had stable or active relapsing-remitting disease. Through negative isolation, CD4+ and CD8+ T cells were obtained, while TEMRA cells were enriched using FACS. RNA in amounts of roughly 0.5 to 1 ug was reverse transcribed with random hexamers. The TCR beta CDR3 was amplified by immunoSEQ multiplex PCR across 54 Vbeta, 13 Jbeta. Each CDR3 protein gets one entry after TCRdb re-called the immunoSEQ multiplex PCR reads with MiXCR. Found here are about 250,000 distinct CDR3 sequences, about 93% of them singletons; the top ten hold less than 0.075%. The CDR3 length is 14 residues. Unmatched junction bases numbered 5, after V lost 4 bases and J lost 4 bases. Germline assignment: CDR1 SEHNR and CDR2 FQNEAQ (reference sequence).

Sequences were obtained from CD4+ T cells from PBMCs. The TCR sequence derives from a human donor with multiple sclerosis. The rearrangement joins TRBV7-9 to TRBJ2-3, with 7 bases identical to TRBD1. CDR3 residues: CASSYDQGADTQYF. DNA for the CDR3: TGTGCCAGCAGCTACGACCAGGGGGCAGATACGCAGTATTTT.